These 22 T cell receptor beta chains were sequenced from one sample in a study of blood T cell repertoires in COVID-19. Assay: immunoSEQ multiplex PCR; the TCRdb copy retains only in-frame clones and omits some. The repertoire holds roughly 100,000 clones, with 91% as singletons. The sample comprised peripheral blood. The receptors derive from a man aged 18 to 35 with acute or convalescent COVID-19.

This chain connects TRBV9 to TRBJ2-1; 8 positions match TRBD1. V lost 4 bases, J lost 10 bases, and 13 bases stayed unmatched. CDR1 is SGDLS, CDR2 YYNGEE, per germline. This CDR3 comprises 15 residues. CDR3 region: CASSPLGQGAYEQFF. DNA for the CDR3: TGTGCCAGCAGCCCTCTCGGGCAGGGGGCGTACGAGCAGTTCTTC.

This rearrangement joins TRBV25-1 to TRBJ2-1; the D gene is possibly TRBD2 (5 bases). Per germline, CDR1 MGHDK and CDR2 SYGVNS. V gave up 9 bases and J gave up 9 bases, with 12 bases separating them. This CDR3 has 11 amino acids. CDR3 nucleotides: TGTGCCAGTGGACTCTTCTTTGAGCAGTTCTTC. Its translation is CASGLFFEQFF.

The CDR3 coding sequence is TGTGCCAGCAGCTCCGTGTACCCCGGACTAGCGCAATACAATGAGCAGTTCTTC. It is translated as CASSSVYPGLAQYNEQFF. This chain uses TRBV11-2 with TRBJ2-1, with 9 nucleotides matching TRBD2. The CDR3 runs to 18 residues. V shed 4 bases and J 4 bases; nucleotides not matched to a gene: 14. Germline V gene data show CDR1 as SGHAT and CDR2 as FQNNGV.

As regards this clone: Other DNA sequences in this sample translate to the same CDR3. The rearrangement uses TRBV5-1 and TRBJ2-5; 9 bases align to TRBD1. CDR3 size: 15 residues. CDR1 and CDR2 (germline): SGHRS, YFSETQ. With 1 base clipped from V and 3 bases from J, the junction kept 4 bases outside the gene matches. The CDR3 region has the DNA TGCGCCAGCAGCTTGAACACAGGGGGCGAAGAGACCCAGTACTTC. This sequence encodes CASSLNTGGEETQYF.

Comments on this clone: Distinct nucleotide sequences in the sample also encode this CDR3. This chain connects TRBV27 to TRBJ2-1; 7 bases are a match to TRBD2. V lost 6 bases to trimming and J lost 5 bases; unmatched junction nucleotides: 7. There are 14 residues in the CDR3. Germline CDR1 and CDR2: MNHEY and SMNVEV (reference sequence). In DNA, the CDR3 is TGTGCCAGCAGCTGGGGAGGGGTGGACAATGAGCAGTTCTTC. Translating gives CASSWGGVDNEQFF.

The chain carries TRBV18 and TRBJ1-2; D is unclear. Per germline, CDR1 KGHSH and CDR2 LQKENI. The CDR3 runs 14 residues. The ends were cut back, 8 bases at V and 4 bases at J, with 17 bases in the middle. The CDR3: CASAEGVSPYGYTF. The CDR3 DNA reads TGTGCCAGCGCCGAGGGCGTTTCTCCCTATGGCTACACCTTC.

The V gene is TRBV29-1, the J gene TRBJ1-5; maybe TRBD1 (6 bases). This CDR3 has 12 residues. V was clipped by 4 bases and J by 7 bases, with 11 bases between them. Germline lookup yields CDR1 SQVTM and CDR2 ANQGSEA. This CDR3 is CSVAGEGQPQHF. DNA of the CDR3: TGCAGCGTTGCAGGGGAGGGCCAGCCCCAGCATTTT.

The chain employs TRBV27 and TRBJ2-7, with a possible D match to TRBD2 (6 bases). Trimming shortened V by 5 bases and J by 1 base, and 15 bases separated the two germline ends. The CDR3 covers 15 residues. From germline, CDR1 is MNHEY and CDR2 SMNVEV (reference sequence). The chain's CDR3 is CASSPETSLSYEQYF. For the CDR3, the DNA is TGTGCCAGCAGTCCCGAGACTAGTCTTTCCTACGAGCAGTACTTC.

V and J are TRBV5-1 and TRBJ2-5; 7 bases match TRBD2. CDR1 and CDR2 (germline): SGHRS, YFSETQ. The CDR3 sequence is 15 residues long. V was clipped by 7 bases and J by 7 bases; unmatched bases: 16. The CDR3 spells CASRSESSGPATQYF. In DNA form, the CDR3 reads TGCGCCAGCCGCTCCGAAAGTAGCGGGCCTGCGACCCAGTACTTC.

The chain recombines TRBV9 with TRBJ2-3, with D maybe TRBD2 (6 bases). Germline-derived CDR1 and CDR2 are SGDLS and YYNGEE. The CDR3 runs to 15 residues. V lost 1 base and J lost 2, with 11 bases in between. CDR3 coding DNA: TGTGCCAGCAGCGTAAGTCCGGACTACACAGATACGCAGTATTTT. Translation: CASSVSPDYTDTQYF.

This sequence joins TRBV5-6 and TRBJ2-3; 7 bases map to TRBD2. Germline values: CDR1 SGHDT, CDR2 YYEEEE. This CDR3 is built from 16 residues. V was clipped by 0 bases and J by 2 bases; unmatched bases: 6. DNA of the CDR3: TGTGCCAGCAGCTTGGACACTAGCGTAATCACAGATACGCAGTATTTT. This codes for CASSLDTSVITDTQYF.

The V gene is TRBV4-1, the J gene TRBJ2-3, with a tentative D call TRBD1 (5 bases). Germline V gene lookup returns CDR1 MGHRA and CDR2 YSYEKL. The CDR3 extends over 17 amino acids. V was trimmed by 0 bases and J by 0 bases, leaving 13 bases between them. CDR3 nucleotide sequence: TGCGCCAGCAGCCAAGATTCAGGGCGAAAGAGCACAGATACGCAGTATTTT. Its translation: CASSQDSGRKSTDTQYF.

The chain has TRBV27 and TRBJ1-2; D may be TRBD1 (5 bases). Deletions cut 2 bases from V and 4 bases from J, with 14 bases between. The CDR3 consists of 15 residues. Germline CDR1 is MNHEY and CDR2 is SMNVEV (reference sequence). CDR3 DNA sequence: TGTGCCAGCAGTTTAACCCCCAGGGTGGTCTATGGCTACACCTTC. Residues: CASSLTPRVVYGYTF.

The chain links TRBV4-2 to TRBJ2-1; no firm D call. V was clipped by 4 bases and J by 5 bases, with 9 bases between them. The V gene's germline CDR1 is LGHNA and CDR2 YNFKEQ. This CDR3 has 13 amino acids. The CDR3 DNA sequence: TGTGCCAGCAGCCCTAAAGTAGACAATGAGCAGTTCTTC. Its translation is CASSPKVDNEQFF.

This sequence joins TRBV7-2 and TRBJ2-1, with 9 bases that match TRBD2. The CDR3 is 15 amino acids. Per germline, CDR1 SGHTA and CDR2 FQGNSA. J lost 4 bases, V lost 1 base, and 2 bases had no gene match. The DNA for the CDR3 is TGTGCCAGCAGCTTAGAGACTAGCGGTTACAATGAGCAGTTCTTC. Its protein product is CASSLETSGYNEQFF.

The chain combines TRBV11-2 with TRBJ2-7; 8 positions match TRBD2. Germline V gene sequence: CDR1 SGHAT, CDR2 FQNNGV. The CDR3 contains 14 residues. With 2 bases clipped from V and 3 bases from J, the junction kept 3 bases outside the gene matches. In DNA form, the CDR3 reads TGTGCCAGCAGCTTAATAACTAGCGGCTACGAGCAGTACTTC. The encoded protein is CASSLITSGYEQYF.

The CDR3 here is CASSVHPTSGSGGYTF. As DNA, the CDR3 is TGTGCCAGCAGCGTACATCCCACTAGCGGGAGTGGCGGGTACACCTTC. The chain is built from TRBV9 and TRBJ1-2; no reliable D call. Trimming shortened V by 1 base and J by 11 bases, and 24 bases separated the two germline ends. The CDR3 spans 16 residues. The V gene's germline CDR1 is SGDLS and CDR2 YYNGEE. The full variable domain, completed using reference TRBV9 and TRBJ1-2, is DSGVTQTPKHLITATGQRVTLRCSPRSGDLSVYWYQQSLDQGLQFLIQYYNGEERAKGNILERFSAQQFPDLHSELNLSSLELGDSALYFCASSVHPTSGSGGYTFGSGTRLTVV.

This clone was observed once. This chain uses TRBV5-6 with TRBJ2-1, with 9 bases aligning to TRBD1. Germline V gene lookup returns CDR1 SGHDT and CDR2 YYEEEE. The CDR3 is made up of 15 amino acids. V lost 4 bases to trimming and J lost 5 bases; unmatched junction nucleotides: 7. CDR3 protein: CASSPTGGNNNEQFF. DNA of the CDR3: TGTGCCAGCAGCCCGACAGGGGGAAACAACAATGAGCAGTTCTTC.

This chain uses TRBV25-1 with TRBJ1-2, with 9 bases aligning to TRBD1. V shed 5 bases and J 3 bases; nucleotides not matched to a gene: 4. The CDR3 sequence is 14 residues long. Germline loops: CDR1 MGHDK, CDR2 SYGVNS. CDR3 sequence (DNA): TGTGCCAGCAGTAAGACAGGGGGTTACTATGGCTACACCTTC. It is translated as CASSKTGGYYGYTF.

The V gene is TRBV12-3 or TRBV12-4, the J gene TRBJ1-1; no definite D call. This CDR3 is built from 11 residues. The ends were cut back, 1 base at V and 11 bases at J, with 8 bases in the middle. CDR3 nucleotides: TGTGCCAGCAGTTTAGGACTCGGGGCTTTCTTT. Translation gives CASSLGLGAFF.

The chain links TRBV18 to TRBJ2-3; 7 nucleotides agree with TRBD2. The length of the CDR3 is 12 residues. CDR1 and CDR2 from the germline V gene are KGHSH and LQKENI. The junction had 1 base not matched to a gene; V was cut back by 8 bases and J by 2 bases. The CDR3: CASGTTTDTQYF. In DNA, the CDR3 is TGTGCCAGCGGGACTACCACAGATACGCAGTATTTT.

This chain links TRBV19 with TRBJ1-4; D uncertain. CDR1 is LNHDA, CDR2 SQIVND, per germline (reference sequence). The CDR3 extends over 14 amino acids. V lost 6 bases, J lost 8 bases, and 16 bases lay in between. The CDR3 reads CASSLGPRSEKLFF. The CDR3 bases are TGTGCCAGTAGCCTGGGTCCCCGGAGCGAAAAACTGTTTTTT.